This T cell receptor (beta chain) was recovered during a study of identical twins. Healthy Caucasians were all of the donors. TCRdb analysed the 5' RACE reads with MiXCR anew, one entry per CDR3 protein. The data show some 790,000 distinct CDR3 sequences, 15% to 20% seen once. In this sample, this clonotype turned up a few times. The antigen is not known. Study-wide results and limits: Alpha sequences that were out-of-frame and twin-shared showed an excess of low generation probability.

These sequences were also reported in another study, on T cells expressing NK-cell markers. That publication notes: Roughly six donors carried dominant NKG2C+ clonotypes that made up roughly 1.0-7.5% of their CD8+ T cells. Four of the donors also had these clonotypes leading their CD3+CD56-NKG2C+ fraction.

Sequenced sample: PBMCs. The source is a woman aged 18-30 years in good health.

Here the CDR3 reads CSVQSGGSSYEQYF. CDR3 nucleotide sequence: TGCAGCGTTCAATCAGGGGGATCCTCCTACGAGCAGTACTTC. V is TRBV29-1 and J is TRBJ2-7; 7 bases are shared with TRBD1. V lost 5 bases, J lost 0 bases, and 7 bases stayed unmatched. This CDR3 is 14 amino acids long. Germline V lookup: CDR1 SQVTM, CDR2 ANQGSEA.